The present TCR beta chain was sequenced within a study of vaccination effects on CD4 cells after COVID-19. Ahead of sequencing, the ViraFEST assay grew antigen-specific CD4+ T cells using viral peptide pools. Cultured cells yielded isolated CD4+ T cells after around 10 days. Two-dose vaccination with either BNT162b2 or mRNA-1273 was given to the participants. Assay: immunoSEQ multiplex PCR; the TCRdb copy retains only in-frame clones and omits some. The table includes 20,000 to 30,000 clones, 69% detected once. About this clone itself: The antigen is undetermined.

From germline, CDR1 is GTSNPN and CDR2 SVGIG (reference sequence). The CDR3 runs 14 residues. The germline V and J ends were trimmed by 0 bases and 2 bases, with 8 bases remaining between them. This sequence joins TRBV30 and TRBJ1-5; perhaps TRBD1 as D (5 bases). The source was CD4+ T cells from PBMCs cultured with SARS-CoV-2 spike peptides, collected after COVID-19 vaccination. The clonotype originates from a human donor who received a COVID-19 vaccine. The CDR3 region is CAWSVLGGNQPQHF. For the CDR3, the DNA is TGTGCCTGGAGTGTACTAGGGGGCAATCAGCCCCAGCATTTT.